This T cell receptor (beta chain) originates from a study of blood T cell repertoires in COVID-19. Turning to the study itself: The United States, Italy and Spain provided the acute and convalescent COVID-19 samples.

All enrollees were roughly 18 to 89 years old and from roughly 22 US areas. Which cohort a participant joined came from the clinical history participants gave. In germline, CDR1 is GTSNPN, CDR2 SVGIG (reference sequence). Trimming took 6 bases from V and 3 from J; bases not matched to a gene: 3. This CDR3 contains 14 residues. In the authors' methods: Amplifying reference gene primers gave estimates of nucleated cell counts. TCRdb keeps only in-frame clones here, not all; method: immunoSEQ multiplex PCR. V, J and clone size reflect that table, while D and trimming were determined from the DNA. This table holds some 190,000 clones, 76% found once.

The chain is built from TRBV30 and TRBJ2-1, with TRBD2 matching over 12 bases. The source of this sequence is a woman between 50 and 59 years old with acute COVID-19. The material sequenced was PBMCs or T cells enriched from blood (not recorded which). CDR3 in amino acids: CACSSGGVYNEQFF. In nucleotides, the CDR3 is TGTGCCTGTTCTAGCGGGGGGGTCTACAATGAGCAGTTCTTC.